The 14 T cell receptor beta chains below all came from one sample that was sequenced in a study of blood T cells in healthy people across ages. Primers used in a second PCR of about 7 to 12 cycles were a sample-barcoded 5' primer and a J-beta primer mix. TCRdb re-derived calls from the 5' RACE reads in MiXCR, one entry per CDR3 protein. The sample has 800,000 to 900,000 distinct CDR3 sequences, about 59% seen once; the top ten hold 25% to 30%. The specimen was blood. Every receptor here comes from a man aged 25 to 45 in good health.

This clonotype has a single count. V gene TRBV7-2 combines with J gene TRBJ2-4, with TRBD2 matching over 7 bases. The CDR3 is 16 amino acids. Germline-derived CDR1 and CDR2 are SGHTA and FQGNSA. Trimming cost V 2 bases and J 2 bases; bases outside gene matches: 6. CDR3 in DNA: TGTGCCAGCAGCTTAAGAGGCGGGAGCACCAAAAACATTCAGTACTTC. Translation: CASSLRGGSTKNIQYF.

The genes are TRBV7-2 and TRBJ2-3; 13 bases fit TRBD2. The V gene's germline CDR1 is SGHTA and CDR2 FQGNSA. The CDR3 runs 19 residues. V lost 5 bases to trimming and J lost 5 bases; unmatched junction nucleotides: 16. The CDR3 region is CASSRKFTSGRAQGDTQYF. DNA for the CDR3: TGTGCCAGCAGCCGCAAGTTTACTAGCGGGAGGGCCCAGGGAGATACGCAGTATTTT.

In the case of this clonotype: Germline is not matched at one junction end, which may reflect a read error. The V call is TRBV5-1, the J call TRBJ2-7; D perhaps matches TRBD1 (5 bases). The CDR3 sequence is 14 residues long. From germline, CDR1 is SGHRS and CDR2 YFSETQ. The CDR3 region is CASSLEQGTYEQCF. The CDR3 region has the DNA TGCGCCAGCAGCTTGGAGCAGGGAACCTACGAGCAGTGCTTC.

The rearrangement uses TRBV7-2 and TRBJ1-1; perhaps TRBD1 as D (5 bases). The germline V gene has CDR1 SGHTA and CDR2 FQGNSA. Trimming pared 0 bases from V and 2 bases from J, leaving 13 bases between. This CDR3 has 16 residues. DNA of the CDR3: TGTGCCAGCAGCTTAGCCGGGGCCGCAACTAACACTGAAGCTTTCTTT. It is translated as CASSLAGAATNTEAFF.

This clonotype was seen only a few times. The rearrangement uses TRBV28 and TRBJ1-6, with 7 bases aligning to TRBD1. The CDR3 sequence is 14 residues long. CDR1 is MDHEN, CDR2 SYDVKM, per germline. V lost 10 bases and J lost 5; bases outside the gene matches: 8. The CDR3 spells CAISTGSHNSPLHF. Written as DNA, the CDR3 is TGTGCCATTTCGACAGGGTCTCATAATTCACCCCTCCACTTT.

As concerns this clonotype: A much larger clonotype is one base distant, so this may be a read error. The gene calls are TRBV13 and TRBJ2-1; unclear D gene. CDR3 length: 12 residues. Between the trimmed V and J ends, which lost 1 base and 6 bases, there was a span of 4 bases. Germline V gene sequence: CDR1 PRHDT, CDR2 FYEKMQ (reference sequence). The CDR3 loop reads CASSLEANEQFF. The CDR3 nucleotides read TGTGCCAGCAGCTTAGAGGCCAATGAGCAGTTCTTC.

The V call is TRBV5-1, the J call TRBJ2-7, with D possibly being TRBD1 (7 bases). Trimming cost V 3 bases and J 2 bases, with 24 bases left between them. Germline V gene lookup returns CDR1 SGHRS and CDR2 YFSETQ. The CDR3 extends over 18 amino acids. CDR3 amino acids: CASSSGQEGRTYPYEQYF. The CDR3 region has the DNA TGCGCCAGCAGCTCCGGACAGGAGGGACGAACCTACCCCTACGAGCAGTACTTC.

Only a few counts were recorded for this clonotype. The chain links TRBV20-1 to TRBJ2-7; unclear D gene. This CDR3 spans 14 amino acids. Germline V gives CDR1 DFQATT, CDR2 SNEGSKA (reference sequence). V was shortened by 3 bases and J by 1 base, with 13 bases between the two germline ends. CDR3 region: CSASSPIESYEQYF. As DNA, the CDR3 is TGCAGTGCTAGCAGTCCCATAGAATCCTACGAGCAGTACTTC.

The rearrangement uses TRBV7-9 and TRBJ2-2; D is uncertain. Trimming left V 3 bases short and J 6 bases short, with 5 bases between. This CDR3 region has 12 residues. Looked up from germline, CDR1 is SEHNR and CDR2 is FQNEAQ (reference sequence). CDR3 sequence reads: CASSFIAGELFF. The DNA for the CDR3 is TGTGCCAGCAGCTTTATCGCCGGGGAGCTGTTTTTT.

This rearrangement joins TRBV29-1 to TRBJ1-2; the D is unclear. Per the germline V gene, CDR1 is SQVTM and CDR2 is ANQGSEA. The CDR3 spans 13 residues. V dropped 5 bases and J dropped 7 bases, with 17 bases sitting between them. CDR3 loop: CSVYTGPVSGYTF. As DNA, the CDR3 is TGCAGCGTTTACACCGGGCCAGTCAGTGGCTACACCTTC.

In this sample, this clonotype turned up once. V usage is TRBV7-9 and J usage is TRBJ2-4; 10 positions agree with TRBD1. The end of the DNA aligns better with TRBJ2-7, so the J call may be wrong. The germline V gene has CDR1 SEHNR and CDR2 FQNEAQ (reference sequence). This CDR3 contains 15 residues. The CDR3 sequence is CASSGGQGVAYEQYF. CDR3 sequence (DNA): TGTGCCAGCAGCGGAGGACAGGGGGTTGCCTACGAGCAGTACTTC.

The chain joins TRBV9 to TRBJ2-4; 10 bases fit TRBD1. Judging by the DNA end, TRBJ2-7 fits better; the J call may be wrong. CDR3 length: 15 amino acids. CDR1 is SGDLS, CDR2 YYNGEE, per germline. This chain's CDR3 is CASSEGQGNSHEQYF. CDR3 DNA: TGTGCCAGCAGCGAGGGACAGGGGAATTCCCACGAGCAGTACTTC.

The rearrangement joins TRBV7-9 to TRBJ1-4; TRBD1 agrees at 7 bases. From germline, CDR1 is SEHNR and CDR2 FQNEAQ (reference sequence). The CDR3 has 12 amino acids. Unmatched junction bases numbered 10, after V lost 11 bases and J lost 10 bases. CDR3 sequence: CAVRGTDGKLFF. The CDR3 bases are TGTGCCGTGAGAGGGACAGACGGAAAACTGTTTTTT.

This chain uses TRBV27 with TRBJ1-5; unclear D gene. V gave up 7 bases and J gave up 3 bases, with 10 bases separating them. This CDR3 is built from 13 residues. The germline V gene encodes CDR1 MNHEY and CDR2 SMNVEV (reference sequence). This CDR3 is CASKRVTNQPQHF. For the CDR3, the DNA is TGTGCCAGCAAGCGGGTCACCAATCAGCCCCAGCATTTT.